Presented here are 24 T cell receptor beta chains from one specimen sequenced in a study of blood T cell repertoires in COVID-19. Produced via immunoSEQ multiplex PCR; TCRdb's table is partial and in-frame only. The table has 200,000 to 300,000 clones, 86% seen once. The sample was peripheral blood. These TCRs come from a man aged 30 to 39 with active or convalescent COVID-19.

The CDR3 nucleotides are TGTGCCTGGAGTGGGCAGGGGGGTAGGACAGATACGCAGTATTTT. It specifies CAWSGQGGRTDTQYF. The gene calls are TRBV30 and TRBJ2-3, with D perhaps matching TRBD1 (7 bases). CDR1 and CDR2 (germline): GTSNPN, SVGIG (reference sequence). This CDR3 has 15 amino acids. The germline V and J ends were trimmed by 1 base and 3 bases, with 14 bases remaining between them.

The J gene is TRBJ1-1, the V gene TRBV5-1; D remains ambiguous. The CDR3 totals 15 residues. The V gene lost 0 bases and the J gene lost 2 bases, with 11 bases spanning the gap. In germline, CDR1 is SGHRS, CDR2 YFSETQ. The CDR3 DNA reads TGCGCCAGCAGCTTGGCCGTGGCGGGAAACACTGAAGCTTTCTTT. Encoded protein: CASSLAVAGNTEAFF.

The chain joins TRBV5-1 to TRBJ1-2; D is possibly TRBD1 (5 bases). The V gene's germline CDR1 is SGHRS and CDR2 YFSETQ. V was trimmed by 4 bases and J by 5 bases, leaving 12 bases between them. There are 13 residues in the CDR3. The CDR3 DNA is TGCGCCAGCAGCACTAGCGGGGCGTATGGCTACACCTTC. It translates to CASSTSGAYGYTF.

The chain carries TRBV7-9 and TRBJ1-4; tentatively, D is TRBD1 (6 bases). Germline CDR1 is SEHNR and CDR2 is FQNEAQ (reference sequence). The CDR3 loop spans 14 amino acids. V was cut by 1 base and J by 5 bases, with 8 bases left in between. This CDR3 is CASSLGQENEKLFF. CDR3 nucleotides: TGTGCCAGCAGCTTAGGACAGGAAAATGAAAAACTGTTTTTT.

The rearrangement uses TRBV7-8 and TRBJ1-5; D unresolved. V lost 3 bases to trimming and J lost 0 bases, with 6 bases between them. CDR3 length: 14 residues. Germline values: CDR1 SGHVS, CDR2 FQNEAQ. Here the CDR3 DNA reads TGTGCCAGCAGCTTTCTTTATAGCAATCAGCCCCAGCATTTT. Translating gives CASSFLYSNQPQHF.

This chain links TRBV30 with TRBJ2-5; TRBD2 aligns across 8 bases. CDR1 GTSNPN and CDR2 SVGIG come from the germline V gene (reference sequence). CDR3 length: 13 amino acids. The V gene end was trimmed by 4 bases and the J gene end by 5 bases; junction bases not matched to a gene: 6. The CDR3: CAWTRGGPETQYF. The CDR3 DNA reads as TGTGCCTGGACCCGGGGGGGCCCGGAGACCCAGTACTTC.

The chain recombines TRBV3-1 (or the pseudogene TRBV3-2) with TRBJ2-5; 9 nucleotides align to TRBD2. CDR3 length equals 18 residues. Germline CDR1 LGHDT, CDR2 YNNKEL (reference sequence). The V gene end was trimmed by 4 bases and the J gene end by 5 bases; junction bases not matched to a gene: 17. The CDR3 DNA reads TGTGCCAGCAGCCCAGGTCCGGTAGCGGGGGCGGAGTGGGAGACCCAGTACTTC. Translated: CASSPGPVAGAEWETQYF.

This rearrangement joins TRBV19 to TRBJ2-1, with 12 nucleotides matching TRBD2. The germline V gene encodes CDR1 LNHDA and CDR2 SQIVND (reference sequence). V gave up 6 bases and J gave up 10 bases; unmatched junction bases: 19. The CDR3 is 18 residues long. The CDR3 region is CASRPPSYSSGGAGEQFF. In DNA form, the CDR3 reads TGTGCCAGTAGGCCTCCTTCATATTCTAGCGGGGGGGCAGGGGAGCAGTTCTTC.

The CDR3 DNA is TGTGCCAGCAGCTCAAATGTTCCTAGCGGGGGAACAGATACGCAGTATTTT. It encodes CASSSNVPSGGTDTQYF. The rearrangement links TRBV11-2 to TRBJ2-3, with TRBD2 matching over 10 bases. This CDR3 region has 17 residues. Germline CDR1 reads SGHAT; CDR2 reads FQNNGV. V shed 4 bases and J 3 bases; nucleotides not matched to a gene: 10.

This chain links TRBV11-2 with TRBJ1-1; D not certain. The V and J ends lost 0 bases and 8 bases respectively, with 10 bases between them. This CDR3 has 13 residues. Germline CDR1 is SGHAT and CDR2 is FQNNGV. The CDR3 nucleotides read TGTGCCAGCAGCTTAGAGTACCGGGAAGAAGCTTTCTTT. Translation: CASSLEYREEAFF.

This chain links TRBV18 with TRBJ2-2; D ambiguous. Looked up from germline, CDR1 is KGHSH and CDR2 is LQKENI. V dropped 3 bases and J dropped 1 base, with 12 bases sitting between them. The CDR3 has 16 amino acids. This CDR3 is CASSPEAAKNTGELFF. The CDR3 coding sequence is TGTGCCAGCTCACCTGAGGCAGCAAAGAACACCGGGGAGCTGTTTTTT.

This chain links TRBV25-1 with TRBJ2-7, with TRBD2 matching 7 bases. CDR3 size: 16 residues. V lost 5 bases, J lost 2 bases, and 12 bases stayed unmatched. Per germline, CDR1 MGHDK and CDR2 SYGVNS. The DNA of the CDR3 is TGTGCCAGCAGTCCGACTCGGGGGGAAGGGGCCTACGAGCAGTACTTC. As protein: CASSPTRGEGAYEQYF.

The chain combines TRBV20-1 with TRBJ2-1; perhaps TRBD2 as D (7 bases). V lost 3 bases and J 1 base, leaving 16 bases between the germline ends. Germline V gene lookup returns CDR1 DFQATT and CDR2 SNEGSKA (reference sequence). CDR3 length: 16 residues. The CDR3 bases are TGCAGTGCTAGTGGGGCGGGGGCCGAGTCCTACAATGAGCAGTTCTTC. Translating it yields CSASGAGAESYNEQFF.

The chain uses TRBV30 and TRBJ2-7; D may be TRBD2 (5 bases). The CDR3 loop spans 12 amino acids. Germline CDR1 and CDR2: GTSNPN and SVGIG (reference sequence). Written as DNA, the CDR3 is TGTTGTTGGGCTAGCAACTCCTACGAGCAGTACTTC. It translates to CCWASNSYEQYF.

The chain uses TRBV29-1 and TRBJ1-5, with a tentative D call TRBD1 (6 bases). The CDR3 loop spans 12 amino acids. The germline gives CDR1 SQVTM, CDR2 ANQGSEA. V gave up 6 bases and J gave up 3 bases, with 9 bases separating them. CDR3 bases: TGCAGCGTCGGACAGAACAATCAGCCCCAGCATTTT. Translating gives CSVGQNNQPQHF.

The chain carries TRBV27 and TRBJ1-2; 12 bases agree with TRBD1. J was trimmed by 6 bases and V by 6 bases; bases with no gene match: 8. The CDR3 has 15 residues. In germline, CDR1 is MNHEY, CDR2 SMNVEV (reference sequence). CDR3: CASSWDRGLRDGYTF. CDR3 sequence (DNA): TGTGCCAGCAGCTGGGACAGGGGGCTCCGGGATGGCTACACCTTC.

This sequence joins TRBV5-8 and TRBJ1-4; the D is unclear. The length of the CDR3 is 15 residues. The germline V and J ends were trimmed by 4 bases and 4 bases, with 14 bases remaining between them. Germline loops: CDR1 SGHTS, CDR2 YDEGEE. CDR3 sequence reads: CASSPSSGHNEKLFF. For the CDR3, the DNA is TGTGCCAGCAGCCCGTCGTCCGGTCATAATGAAAAACTGTTTTTT.

The J gene is TRBJ1-1, the V gene TRBV5-1; 10 bases match TRBD1. V was pared by 3 bases and J by 4 bases, with 0 bases of the junction left unmatched. CDR3 length: 13 residues. Germline-derived CDR1 and CDR2 are SGHRS and YFSETQ. The CDR3 DNA reads TGCGCCAGCAGCTGGGACAGGGGCACTGAAGCTTTCTTT. Residues: CASSWDRGTEAFF.

CDR3 in amino acids: CASSVRQDRSYEQYF. CDR3 DNA: TGTGCCAGCAGCGTAAGACAGGACCGCTCCTACGAGCAGTACTTC. The V call is TRBV3-1 (or the pseudogene TRBV3-2), the J call TRBJ2-7, with D possibly TRBD1 on 6 matching bases. Germline V gene sequence: CDR1 LGHDT, CDR2 YNNKEL (reference sequence). This CDR3 is built from 15 residues. Trimming stripped 5 bases from V and 0 bases from J, with 14 bases between.

This clone was counted between two and nine times. The chain combines TRBV10-1 with TRBJ2-1; D perhaps matches TRBD2 (7 bases). The germline V and J ends were trimmed by 5 bases and 15 bases, with 17 bases remaining between them. There are 12 residues in the CDR3. Germline V gene lookup returns CDR1 WNHNN and CDR2 SYGVQD (reference sequence). The CDR3 nucleotides read TGCGCCAGCAGTAGTACCGGGGGGCTAGGGTTCTTC. Translation: CASSSTGGLGFF.

The chain combines TRBV4-3 with TRBJ1-1; D unresolved. The CDR3 is made up of 15 amino acids. Germline V CDR1 and CDR2: LGHNA, YSLEER. V lost 6 bases to trimming and J lost 1 base, with 15 bases between them. Here the CDR3 reads CASRVEVRENTEAFF. In DNA form, the CDR3 reads TGCGCCAGCAGAGTTGAGGTGAGGGAGAACACTGAAGCTTTCTTT.

This sequence joins TRBV27 and TRBJ2-3; TRBD2 matches 8 bases. The CDR3 sequence is 18 residues long. V dropped 0 bases and J dropped 1; count of bases not matched to a gene: 9. Germline values: CDR1 MNHEY, CDR2 SMNVEV (reference sequence). The CDR3 DNA sequence: TGTGCCAGCAGTTTATCATCCCAAGCGGGGGCCGGCACAGATACGCAGTATTTT. Its translation: CASSLSSQAGAGTDTQYF.

This chain links TRBV2 with TRBJ1-1; possible D gene TRBD1, 6 bases. CDR3 length: 18 amino acids. Trimming took 4 bases from V and 4 from J, leaving 25 bases between them. Germline CDR1 is SNHLY and CDR2 is FYNNEI. The CDR3 loop reads CASSVGQTGLARGTEAFF. CDR3 nucleotide sequence: TGTGCCAGCAGTGTAGGCCAAACAGGGCTAGCTCGGGGCACTGAAGCTTTCTTT.

The V call is TRBV7-2, the J call TRBJ1-1, with unresolved D. There are 15 residues in the CDR3. CDR1 and CDR2 from the germline V gene are SGHTA and FQGNSA. The V and J ends lost 1 base and 2 bases respectively, with 11 bases between them. DNA of the CDR3: TGTGCCAGCAGCTTAGTATTACAGTTAAACACTGAAGCTTTCTTT. Translation: CASSLVLQLNTEAFF.